The present TCR beta chain was sequenced within a study of cytomegalovirus exposure and HLA in healthy donors. Study-wide results and caveats: Later work found most CMV-associated TCR beta chains apparently HLA-restricted.

In germline, CDR1 is MNHEY, CDR2 SMNVEV (reference sequence). The CDR3 totals 16 residues. Trimming shortened V by 3 bases and J by 5 bases, and 16 bases separated the two germline ends. This clone was seen just once. What it binds is not known. It was with 60 Vbeta and 13 Jbeta primers that the PCR ran. Assay used: immunoSEQ multiplex PCR; TCRdb lists only in-frame clones, some missing. Of tens of thousands of clones listed, about four fifths were seen once; the top ten hold roughly 1.5%. This TCR was recovered from a man aged 35 to 55 in good health and CMV-seronegative. The chain employs TRBV27 and TRBJ2-2; D perhaps matches TRBD1 (6 bases). Sequencing was done on a sample of PBMCs. CDR3 protein: CASSLPPGALTGELFF. CDR3 DNA: TGTGCCAGCAGTTTGCCCCCAGGGGCGTTGACCGGGGAGCTGTTTTTT.